This TCR beta chain was recovered during a study of response to subunit inactivated influenza vaccine. A few counts support this clonotype. As yet, its antigen is unknown. TCRdb reprocessed the RT-PCR reads with MiXCR, giving one entry per CDR3 protein. The sample records a few hundred thousand distinct CDR3 sequences, around 7.9% being singletons. General study results and limits: A suggestion made by the authors is that each seasonal influenza vaccination recruits few new T cells.

The germline gives CDR1 LGHNA, CDR2 YSLEER. The CDR3 runs 16 residues. Trimming removed 0 bases from V and 6 bases from J; junction bases left unmatched: 6. The material sequenced was PBMCs from blood, taken roughly 24 months after vaccination. The TCR comes from a man between 50 and 75 years old who received an inactivated influenza vaccine. This chain connects TRBV4-3 to TRBJ2-1, with TRBD1 matching 9 bases. CDR3 sequence: CASSQDLGQGGNEQFF. For the CDR3, the DNA is TGCGCCAGCAGCCAAGATTTGGGACAGGGAGGCAATGAGCAGTTCTTC.